The 16 T cell receptor beta chains in this list originate from one sample, sequenced in a study of T cell clusters in autoimmune cytopenias. Multiplex touch-down PCR amplified TRB using TRB-A and TRB-B pools in one tube. One entry per CDR3 protein, without DNA, is what TCRdb gives after re-calling the multiplex PCR reads. The listing contains several hundred distinct CDR3 sequences. TRB was amplified from 250 ng of peripheral blood genomic DNA per sample. The sequencing input was peripheral blood. All receptors come from a human donor with an autoimmune cytopenia or autoimmune hepatitis (not recorded which).

In terms of frequency, this clonotype is medium-sized (0.01 to 0.1%). The rearrangement links TRBV7-3 to TRBJ1-1; the D gene TCRdb calls, TRBD1, cannot be checked with no DNA. The germline gives CDR1 SGHTA, CDR2 FQGTGA. This CDR3 region has 14 residues. The CDR3 loop reads CASSSTGGGTEAFF. The variable domain in full, completed from reference TRBV7-3 and TRBJ1-1, reads GAGVSQTPSNKVTEKGKYVELRCDPISGHTALYWYRQSLGQGPEFLIYFQGTGAADDSGLPNDRFFAVRPEGSVSTLKIQRTERGDSAVYLCASSSTGGGTEAFFGQGTRLTVV.

By frequency, this clonotype registers medium-sized. The V call is TRBV20-1, the J call TRBJ1-2; without DNA, the TCRdb call of TRBD1 cannot be checked. CDR1 DFQATT and CDR2 SNEGSKA come from the germline V gene (reference sequence). CDR3 length equals 15 residues. CDR3 loop: CSARDPPRGRYGYTF.

This clonotype is identified as hyperexpanded (1% or more) from frequency. The chain uses TRBV19 and TRBJ2-3. CDR3 length: 12 residues. The V gene's germline CDR1 is LNHDA and CDR2 SQIVND (reference sequence). The CDR3 loop reads CASRKGTDTQYF.

The chain joins TRBV7-3 to TRBJ1-2; lacking DNA, the TRBD1 call made by TCRdb goes unchecked. CDR1 and CDR2 from the germline V gene are SGHTA and FQGTGA. The CDR3 has 15 amino acids. The CDR3: CASSLSRGGFYGYTF.

The chain combines TRBV7-3 with TRBJ2-1; TCRdb designates TRBD2, a call that cannot be tested without DNA. This CDR3 comprises 12 residues. Germline V gene data show CDR1 as SGHTA and CDR2 as FQGTGA. The CDR3 is CASGLGGNEQFF.

Measured by frequency, this clonotype is medium-sized (0.01 to 0.1%). The CDR3 protein is CASSSPPFPIPYNEQFF. The chain employs TRBV12-3 or TRBV12-4 and TRBJ2-1; TCRdb designates TRBD2, a call that cannot be tested without DNA. The CDR3 has 17 amino acids.

The rearrangement joins TRBV20-1 to TRBJ1-5; lacking DNA, the TRBD1 call made by TCRdb goes unchecked. The CDR3 loop spans 16 amino acids. Germline V gives CDR1 DFQATT, CDR2 SNEGSKA (reference sequence). CDR3 loop: CSARFSRDRGDQPQHF.

Considering frequency, this clonotype is large. J is TRBJ2-3 and V is TRBV27; TCRdb's assignment of TRBD1 cannot be checked, as there is no DNA. Germline lookup yields CDR1 MNHEY and CDR2 SMNVEV (reference sequence). This CDR3 is built from 12 residues. The chain's CDR3 is CASSPLGDTQYF.

According to its frequency, this clonotype is medium-sized. The chain is built from TRBV20-1 and TRBJ2-3; no DNA is available, so the TRBD1 call from TCRdb remains unchecked. Germline loops: CDR1 DFQATT, CDR2 SNEGSKA (reference sequence). The CDR3 loop spans 14 amino acids. The chain's CDR3 is CSAVPQGSTDTQYF.

This clonotype is classed as large by frequency. The V gene is TRBV6-1, the J gene TRBJ2-5; TCRdb's D gene call, TRBD2, goes unchecked for lack of DNA. Germline assignment: CDR1 MNHNS and CDR2 SASEGT. The CDR3 length is 14 residues. The CDR3 is CASSGGLVQETQYF.

Judged by frequency, this clonotype is medium-sized (0.01 to 0.1%). This chain joins TRBV14 and TRBJ2-5. This CDR3 comprises 13 residues. Per germline, CDR1 SGHDN and CDR2 FVKESK. CDR3: CASSQGLQETQYF.

CDR3 in amino acids: CASSLSGTDNTEAFF. The chain employs TRBV27 and TRBJ1-1; the D call from TCRdb, TRBD1, cannot be confirmed without DNA. Germline V lookup: CDR1 MNHEY, CDR2 SMNVEV (reference sequence). This CDR3 is built from 15 residues.

Considering frequency, this clonotype is large. CDR3 loop: CASSQGGQGASEQFF. This rearrangement joins TRBV12-3 or TRBV12-4 to TRBJ2-1; TCRdb returns TRBD1, unconfirmable since there is no DNA. This CDR3 comprises 15 residues.

In terms of frequency, this clonotype is medium-sized. The chain is built from TRBV7-9 and TRBJ1-2. There are 14 residues in the CDR3. Germline assignment: CDR1 SEHNR and CDR2 FQNEAQ (reference sequence). The CDR3 region is CASSLDGGVYGYTF. The whole variable domain, filled in from reference TRBV7-9 and TRBJ1-2, reads DTGVSQNPRHKITKRGQNVTFRCDPISEHNRLYWYRQTLGQGPEFLTYFQNEAQLEKSRLLSDRFSAERPKGSFSTLEIQRTEQGDSAMYLCASSLDGGVYGYTFGSGTRLTVV.

This clonotype is classed as medium-sized by frequency. The gene calls are TRBV20-1 and TRBJ2-1; absent DNA, TCRdb's TRBD2 call cannot be checked. The CDR3 loop spans 13 amino acids. CDR1 and CDR2 (germline): DFQATT, SNEGSKA (reference sequence). The CDR3 spells CSARTSGRNEQFF.

The rearrangement uses TRBV10-1 and TRBJ2-7. CDR1 is WNHNN and CDR2 is SYGVQD in the germline V gene (reference sequence). This CDR3 comprises 14 residues. CDR3 sequence reads: CASSESGVPYEQYF.